This entry lists 5 T cell receptor beta chains sequenced from one sample in a study of cytomegalovirus exposure and HLA in healthy donors. 13 Jbeta primers and 60 Vbeta primers were used for the PCR. Clones were sequenced by immunoSEQ multiplex PCR, and TCRdb holds only the in-frame ones, with some missing. In the table there are roughly 100,000 clones, 70% to 90% of which are singletons. The specimen sequenced was PBMCs. The receptors were gathered from a woman aged 18-29 years in good health and CMV-seropositive.

This chain joins TRBV15 and TRBJ1-5; the D is unclear. Trimming left V 3 bases short and J 4 bases short, with 10 bases between. The CDR3 spans 14 residues. Germline V gene lookup returns CDR1 LNHNV and CDR2 YYDKDF (reference sequence). The CDR3 sequence is CATSSFPSNQPQHF. The CDR3 DNA sequence: TGTGCCACCAGCAGTTTCCCTTCTAATCAGCCCCAGCATTTT.

The chain uses TRBV5-1 and TRBJ2-2; the match to TRBD2 covers 7 bases. The CDR3 is made up of 17 amino acids. V lost 6 bases and J lost 1; bases outside the gene matches: 12. Germline V gene lookup returns CDR1 SGHRS and CDR2 YFSETQ. CDR3 sequence reads: CASTKAASGGNTGELFF. The CDR3 DNA sequence: TGCGCCAGCACCAAAGCGGCTAGCGGAGGGAACACCGGGGAGCTGTTTTTT.

In its sample, this clone was seen once. The gene calls are TRBV4-2 and TRBJ1-2; TRBD1 matches at 11 bases. The CDR3 spans 16 residues. Looked up from germline, CDR1 is LGHNA and CDR2 is YNFKEQ. Trimming removed 4 bases from V and 4 bases from J; junction bases left unmatched: 8. CDR3 residues: CASSRGQGAGGYGYTF. The CDR3, as DNA: TGTGCCAGCAGCCGTGGACAGGGGGCAGGGGGCTATGGCTACACCTTC.

This clone has just a few counts. The rearrangement joins TRBV7-9 to TRBJ1-1, with D hard to call. The CDR3 extends over 15 amino acids. Trimming stripped 3 bases from V and 1 base from J, with 12 bases between. Per germline, CDR1 SEHNR and CDR2 FQNEAQ (reference sequence). The CDR3 DNA is TGTGCCAGCAGCTTCGCTACGGGATGGAACACTGAAGCTTTCTTT. It encodes CASSFATGWNTEAFF.

The rearrangement joins TRBV4-1 to TRBJ1-2, with TRBD1 matching over 7 bases. Germline CDR1 MGHRA, CDR2 YSYEKL. This CDR3 is 16 amino acids long. With V trimmed by 0 bases and J by 3 bases, 7 bases remained unmatched. CDR3 amino acids: CASSQEIGDSHYGYTF. In DNA, the CDR3 is TGCGCCAGCAGCCAAGAAATTGGGGACAGCCACTATGGCTACACCTTC.